This T cell receptor beta chain derives from a study of blood T cells in healthy people across ages. Whole-study context: Template switching retrieved approximately one barcoded beta molecule for each two T cells.

This clonotype showed up just a few times. Its specificity is unknown. The V gene's germline CDR1 is DFQATT and CDR2 SNEGSKA (reference sequence). V trimming: 1 base; J trimming: 0 bases; junction bases outside the gene matches: 0. The CDR3 is made up of 14 amino acids. Study results and limitations: In older individuals, TCR beta diversity per million T cells was lower, falling roughly linearly with age. TCR beta diversity was tightly associated with the proportion of naive T cells.

Alongside a J-beta primer mix, a sample-barcoded 5' primer served in a second PCR lasting about 7 to 11 cycles. TCRdb fed the 5' RACE reads into MiXCR, producing one record per CDR3 protein. Seen here are some 1.8 million distinct CDR3 sequences, around 40% observed once, and the top ten hold approximately 22%. The sample consisted of blood. The clonotype comes from a human donor in good health. This chain joins TRBV20-1 and TRBJ1-1; 9 positions agree with TRBD1. DNA for the CDR3: TGCAGTGCTAGAGGGACAGGGGTGAACACTGAAGCTTTCTTT. It yields the protein CSARGTGVNTEAFF.